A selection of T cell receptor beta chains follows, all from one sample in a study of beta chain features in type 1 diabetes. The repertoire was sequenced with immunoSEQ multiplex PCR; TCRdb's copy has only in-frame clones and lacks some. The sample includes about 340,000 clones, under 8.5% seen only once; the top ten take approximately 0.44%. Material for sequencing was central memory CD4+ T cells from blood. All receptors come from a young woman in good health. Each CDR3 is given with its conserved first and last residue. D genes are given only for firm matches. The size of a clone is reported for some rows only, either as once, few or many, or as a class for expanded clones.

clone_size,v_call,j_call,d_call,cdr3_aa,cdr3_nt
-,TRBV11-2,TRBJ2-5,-,CASSSTFQETQYF,TGTGCCAGCAGCTCGACGTTCCAAGAGACCCAGTACTTC
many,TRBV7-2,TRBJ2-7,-,CASSLLPGYEQYF,TGTGCCAGCAGCTTACTCCCGGGCTACGAGCAGTACTTC
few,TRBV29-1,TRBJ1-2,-,CSVSVDYGYTF,TGCAGCGTCAGTGTTGACTATGGCTACACCTTC
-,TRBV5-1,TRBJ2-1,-,CASSPAMSSYNEQFF,TGCGCCAGCAGCCCAGCTATGAGCTCCTACAATGAGCAGTTCTTC
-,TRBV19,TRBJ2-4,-,CASSPPGSKNIQYF,TGTGCCAGTAGCCCCCCGGGGTCCAAAAACATTCAGTACTTC
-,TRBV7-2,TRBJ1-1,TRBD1,CASSLFRDSYTEAFF,TGTGCCAGCAGCTTATTCAGGGACAGCTACACTGAAGCTTTCTTT
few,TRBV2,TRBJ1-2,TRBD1,CASSAVTGGGYTF,TGTGCCAGCAGTGCTGTCACAGGGGGTGGCTACACCTTC
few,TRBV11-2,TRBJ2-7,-,CASSLMKGSYEQYF,TGTGCCAGCAGCTTAATGAAGGGTAGCTACGAGCAGTACTTC
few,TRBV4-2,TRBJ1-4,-,CASTSEPYTGRNEKLFF,TGTGCCAGCACCTCGGAACCGTACACCGGACGGAATGAAAAACTGTTTTTT
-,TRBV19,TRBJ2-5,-,CASSIVGGWETQYF,TGTGCCAGTAGTATAGTTGGGGGCTGGGAGACCCAGTACTTC
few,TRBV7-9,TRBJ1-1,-,CASSLVSQNTEAFF,TGTGCCAGCAGCTTAGTTTCCCAGAACACTGAAGCTTTCTTT
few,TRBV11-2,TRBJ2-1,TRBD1,CASSPRDAGGLRGNEQFF,TGTGCCAGCAGCCCAAGGGACGCAGGGGGTCTAAGGGGGAATGAGCAGTTCTTC
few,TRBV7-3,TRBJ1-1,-,CASSPQGVTEAFF,TGTGCCAGCAGCCCACAGGGTGTGACTGAAGCTTTCTTT
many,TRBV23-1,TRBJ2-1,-,CAISSSRALFSSYNEQFF,TGCGCCATAAGCAGCTCCAGGGCTCTCTTCTCCTCCTACAATGAGCAGTTCTTC
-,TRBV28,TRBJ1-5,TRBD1,CASSSLGQGTQPQHF,TGTGCCAGCAGTTCGCTCGGACAGGGGACTCAGCCCCAGCATTTT
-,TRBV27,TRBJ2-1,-,CASSFSVRRTNEQFF,TGTGCCAGCAGTTTTAGCGTGAGACGGACTAATGAGCAGTTCTTC
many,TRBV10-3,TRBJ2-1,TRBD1,CAISETGGPFF,TGTGCCATCAGTGAGACAGGGGGCCCGTTCTTC
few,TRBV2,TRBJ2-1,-,CASMASPNNEQFF,TGTGCCAGCATGGCTAGCCCAAACAATGAGCAGTTCTTC
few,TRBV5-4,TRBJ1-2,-,CASSPSINYGYTF,TGTGCCAGCAGCCCCAGTATTAACTATGGCTACACCTTC
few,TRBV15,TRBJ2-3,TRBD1,CATSQDRVGTDTQYF,TGTGCCACCAGCCAGGACAGGGTTGGCACAGATACGCAGTATTTT
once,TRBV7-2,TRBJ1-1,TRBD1,CASSHHGQGAVAEAFF,TGTGCCAGCAGCCATCACGGACAGGGGGCCGTCGCTGAAGCTTTCTTT
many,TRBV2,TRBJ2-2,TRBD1,CASSETGGGGELFF,TGTGCCAGCAGTGAGACAGGGGGAGGCGGGGAGCTGTTTTTT
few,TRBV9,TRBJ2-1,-,CASSVQSHNEQFF,TGTGCCAGCAGCGTGCAGTCGCACAATGAGCAGTTCTTC
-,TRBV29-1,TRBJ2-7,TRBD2,CSALGGTSADYEQYF,TGCAGCGCCCTCGGGGGGACTTCGGCGGATTACGAGCAGTACTTC
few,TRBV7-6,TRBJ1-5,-,CASSLFSGANQPQHF,TGTGCCAGCAGCTTATTCTCCGGGGCTAATCAGCCCCAGCATTTT
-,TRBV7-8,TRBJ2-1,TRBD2,CASSLYPTSDSYNEQFF,TGTGCCAGCAGCCTATACCCCACTAGCGACTCCTACAATGAGCAGTTCTTC
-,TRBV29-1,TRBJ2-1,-,CSVGVSSYNEQFF,TGCAGCGTTGGCGTGAGCTCCTACAATGAGCAGTTCTTC
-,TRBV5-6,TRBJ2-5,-,CASSLSASAAQYF,TGTGCCAGCAGCTTGTCAGCGTCGGCGGCCCAGTACTTC
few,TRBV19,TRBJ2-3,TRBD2,CASNLGGRFDTQYF,TGTGCCAGTAACCTTGGCGGGAGGTTCGATACGCAGTATTTT
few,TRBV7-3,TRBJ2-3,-,CASSSLSTDTQYF,TGTGCCAGCAGCTCCCTGAGCACAGATACGCAGTATTTT
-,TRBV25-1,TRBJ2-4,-,CASSESWEKNIQYF,TGTGCCAGCAGTGAATCATGGGAGAAGAACATTCAGTACTTC
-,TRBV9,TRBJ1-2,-,CASSAHREVLNGYTF,TGTGCCAGCAGCGCCCACAGGGAGGTTTTGAATGGCTACACCTTC
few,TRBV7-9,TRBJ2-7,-,CASSSAAPYEQYF,TGTGCCAGCAGCTCCGCGGCTCCCTACGAGCAGTACTTC
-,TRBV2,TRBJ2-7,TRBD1,CASKDRGADEQYF,TGTGCCAGCAAGGACAGGGGAGCGGACGAGCAGTACTTC
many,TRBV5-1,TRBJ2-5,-,CASSFDGAQYF,TGCGCCAGCAGCTTTGACGGGGCCCAGTACTTC
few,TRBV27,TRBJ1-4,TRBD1,CASSIGTGNKLFF,TGTGCCAGCAGTATCGGGACAGGGAACAAACTGTTTTTT
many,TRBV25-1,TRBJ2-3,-,CASSSGTDTQYF,TGTGCCAGCAGTTCCGGCACAGATACGCAGTATTTT
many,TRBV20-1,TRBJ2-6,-,CSASGANVLTF,TGCAGTGCTTCTGGGGCCAACGTCCTGACTTTC
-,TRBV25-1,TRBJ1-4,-,CASSFFEKLFF,TGTGCCAGCAGTTTTTTTGAAAAACTGTTTTTT
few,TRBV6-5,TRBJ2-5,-,CASRRGLGEETQYF,TGTGCCAGCAGACGGGGCTTAGGAGAGGAGACCCAGTACTTC
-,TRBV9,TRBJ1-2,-,CASSVGRAASLYGYTF,TGTGCCAGCAGCGTAGGCAGGGCCGCCTCGCTTTATGGCTACACCTTC
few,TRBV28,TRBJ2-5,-,CASAGTSETQYF,TGTGCCAGCGCAGGGACTTCAGAGACCCAGTACTTC
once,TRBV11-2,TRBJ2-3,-,CASSLRGGTDTQYF,TGTGCCAGCAGCTTACGTGGCGGCACAGATACGCAGTATTTT
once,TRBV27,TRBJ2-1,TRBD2,CASSLTSGSYNEQFF,TGTGCCAGCAGTTTGACTAGCGGGAGTTATAATGAGCAGTTCTTC
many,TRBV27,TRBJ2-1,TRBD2,CASSSILAGGYNEQFF,TGTGCCAGCAGTTCCATACTAGCGGGAGGGTACAATGAGCAGTTCTTC
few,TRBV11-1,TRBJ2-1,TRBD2,CASSQFRGTTYNEQFF,TGTGCCAGCAGCCAGTTCCGCGGGACTACCTACAATGAGCAGTTCTTC
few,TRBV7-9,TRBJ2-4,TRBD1,CASSSKDRFKNIQYF,TGTGCCAGCAGCTCGAAGGACAGGTTCAAAAACATTCAGTACTTC
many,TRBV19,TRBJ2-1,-,CATQGAGTSSLVEQFF,TGTGCCACCCAGGGGGCAGGGACTAGCTCCTTGGTTGAGCAGTTCTTC
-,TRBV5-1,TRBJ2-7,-,CASSLAADSPEGQYF,TGCGCCAGCAGCTTGGCCGCGGACTCCCCGGAGGGGCAGTACTTC
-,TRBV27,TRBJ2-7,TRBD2,CASSESGRRSYEQYF,TGTGCCAGCAGTGAGAGCGGGAGGAGGTCCTACGAGCAGTACTTC
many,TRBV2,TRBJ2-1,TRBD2,CASSRGRTSYNEQFF,TGTGCCAGCTCACGCGGGAGGACCTCCTACAATGAGCAGTTCTTC
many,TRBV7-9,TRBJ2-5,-,CASSFGWETQYF,TGTGCCAGCAGCTTCGGTTGGGAGACCCAGTACTTC
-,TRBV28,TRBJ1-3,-,CASSFRLNTIYF,TGTGCCAGCAGTTTCCGGCTCAACACCATATATTTT